A selection of T cell receptor beta chains follows, all from one sample in a study of control samples from healthy donors and cancer patients. The data were produced by immunoSEQ multiplex PCR, yet TCRdb's version contains in-frame clones alone and is incomplete. The table includes 70,000 to 100,000 clones, over 85% detected once. The sequencing input was PBMCs. These receptors came from a woman aged 55-70 years with head and neck cancer. CDR3s leave out the opening cysteine and the closing phenylalanine or tryptophan. D genes are given only for firm matches.

>TRBJ1-3|TRBV4-1|15|TRBD1
ASSPTADREAGNTIY
>TRBJ2-7|TRBV14|13|NA
ASSPLALPPYEQY
>TRBJ2-2|TRBV7-2|12|TRBD2
ASSLASGSWELF
>TRBJ1-2|TRBV7-9|12|NA
ASSLGGQNYGYT
>TRBJ2-7|TRBV29-1|14|NA
SVVKGYAGSSYEQY
>TRBJ1-4|TRBV6-5|13|NA
ASLDWAGNNEKLF
>TRBJ1-1|TRBV25-1|12|TRBD1
ASSKTGRSTEAF
>TRBJ2-1|TRBV18|14|TRBD2
ASSPQGTSGRAEQF
>TRBJ1-1|TRBV19|11|TRBD1
APIRDRNTEAF
>TRBJ2-7|TRBV28|11|NA
ASSYPNSYEQY
>TRBJ2-2|TRBV6-2/TRBV6-3|12|NA
ASSFPQDTGELF
>TRBJ2-1|TRBV7-9|11|TRBD2
ATSSLLAGSQF
>TRBJ1-2|TRBV19|14|TRBD1
ASSPHGTGPLYGYT
>TRBJ2-3|TRBV24-1|18|TRBD2
ATSDSGPGLAGVGTDTQY
>TRBJ2-7|TRBV2|12|TRBD2
ASRKGLVQYEQY
>TRBJ2-7|TRBV19|11|TRBD1
ASGPRTGVEQY
>TRBJ2-3|TRBV5-6|14|NA
ASSSLMTPSTDTQY
>TRBJ2-5|TRBV7-9|13|NA
ASKLAGLAQGTQY
>TRBJ2-7|TRBV6-5|12|NA
ASSYSSGGYEQY
>TRBJ2-7|TRBV11-1|13|TRBD2
ASSSGLAGAYEQY
>TRBJ1-2|TRBV15|12|NA
ATSRDLTSAGYT
>TRBJ2-3|TRBV5-4|13|TRBD2
ASSRGGPSGDTQY
>TRBJ2-7|TRBV5-1|14|NA
ASSLGGTSFSYEQY
>TRBJ2-1|TRBV15|16|NA
ATSSSLQGAGSYNEQF
>TRBJ2-3|TRBV7-2|10|TRBD2
ASSVSAGAQY
>TRBJ1-1|TRBV27|10|NA
ASRGGNTEAF
>TRBJ2-5|TRBV28|13|TRBD1
ASSLPRGRIETQY
>TRBJ2-1|TRBV24-1|13|NA
ATSDSRYGYNEQF
>TRBJ2-6|TRBV9|19|TRBD1
ASSVRSFGDRGLSGANVLT
>TRBJ2-7|TRBV19|12|NA
ASSISRSTLEQY
>TRBJ2-1|TRBV12-5|9|NA
ASALMNEQF
>TRBJ2-3|TRBV7-2|13|TRBD2
ASSFRLAGGDTQY
>TRBJ1-4|TRBV25-1|11|NA
ASRRTGVEKLF
>TRBJ2-5|TRBV6-5|14|NA
ASSYSSGQTQETQY
>TRBJ1-2|TRBV7-2|11|NA
ASSLGQNYGYT
>TRBJ2-7|TRBV6-5|13|NA
ASNPTGNPAYEQY
>TRBJ1-2|TRBV6-1|12|NA
ASSESVGNYGYT
>TRBJ2-5|TRBV5-8|11|NA
ASRIRGGETQY
>TRBJ2-1|TRBV12-3/TRBV12-4|10|NA
ASTGLLNEQF
>TRBJ2-7|TRBV11-2|14|NA
ASRLERRTTTYEQY
>TRBJ2-3|TRBV2|10|NA
ASSLYTDTQY
>TRBJ2-7|TRBV7-9|13|TRBD2
ASSSVGLAGDEQY
>TRBJ2-7|TRBV7-9|14|TRBD1
ASSSPDRDGSHEQY
>TRBJ2-1|TRBV7-6|16|TRBD2
ASSPGTSGRTSYNEQF
>TRBJ2-1|TRBV19|13|TRBD1
ASSSGQGGYNEQF
>TRBJ2-2|TRBV5-4|14|TRBD2
ASSFSSGRGTGELF
>TRBJ2-2|TRBV10-2|10|NA
ASGLGGGELF
>TRBJ1-5|TRBV4-2|14|NA
ASSFTGTTVNQPQH
>TRBJ2-7|TRBV2|12|TRBD1
ASSSTRQGKEQY
>TRBJ2-7|TRBV7-2|11|NA
ASSLARTYEQY
>TRBJ2-2|TRBV7-9|13|TRBD1
ASSFRQGGSGELF
>TRBJ1-2|TRBV28|14|TRBD1
ASTSIGQGALHGYT
>TRBJ2-5|TRBV6-2/TRBV6-3|12|NA
ASSYSPGRETQY
>TRBJ2-1|TRBV29-1|13|TRBD1
SVQPWGQGGNEQF
>TRBJ1-2|TRBV29-1|11|TRBD1
SVSGTGGYGYT